This T cell receptor (beta chain) was sequenced during a study of blood T cells in healthy people across ages. Donors were systemically healthy Caucasian individuals from Russia aged about 6 to 95 years. Regarding this clonotype: Its antigen is unidentified.

Study observations and caveats: Per million T cells, the diversity of TCR beta decreased roughly linearly as age advanced.

CDR3 length equals 15 residues. Trimming pared 5 bases from V and 6 bases from J, leaving 16 bases between. Germline V lookup: CDR1 LGHDT, CDR2 YNNKEL (reference sequence). PCR was performed a second time for roughly 7 to 11 cycles using a sample-barcoded 5' primer and a J-beta primer mix. Each cDNA molecule carried a tag from a template-switch adaptor that contained 12 random nucleotides. MiXCR was run by TCRdb on the 5' RACE reads, yielding one entry per CDR3 protein. Seen here are almost 800,000 distinct CDR3 sequences, 58% observed once, and the top ten hold approximately 23%. Material: blood. The clonotype comes from a man between 25 and 39 years old in good health. The chain carries TRBV3-1 and TRBJ1-4; TRBD1 might be the D (5 bases). The CDR3, as DNA: TGTGCCAGCAGCTTTAATGCAGGGTTTGATGAAAAACTGTTTTTT. Protein sequence: CASSFNAGFDEKLFF.